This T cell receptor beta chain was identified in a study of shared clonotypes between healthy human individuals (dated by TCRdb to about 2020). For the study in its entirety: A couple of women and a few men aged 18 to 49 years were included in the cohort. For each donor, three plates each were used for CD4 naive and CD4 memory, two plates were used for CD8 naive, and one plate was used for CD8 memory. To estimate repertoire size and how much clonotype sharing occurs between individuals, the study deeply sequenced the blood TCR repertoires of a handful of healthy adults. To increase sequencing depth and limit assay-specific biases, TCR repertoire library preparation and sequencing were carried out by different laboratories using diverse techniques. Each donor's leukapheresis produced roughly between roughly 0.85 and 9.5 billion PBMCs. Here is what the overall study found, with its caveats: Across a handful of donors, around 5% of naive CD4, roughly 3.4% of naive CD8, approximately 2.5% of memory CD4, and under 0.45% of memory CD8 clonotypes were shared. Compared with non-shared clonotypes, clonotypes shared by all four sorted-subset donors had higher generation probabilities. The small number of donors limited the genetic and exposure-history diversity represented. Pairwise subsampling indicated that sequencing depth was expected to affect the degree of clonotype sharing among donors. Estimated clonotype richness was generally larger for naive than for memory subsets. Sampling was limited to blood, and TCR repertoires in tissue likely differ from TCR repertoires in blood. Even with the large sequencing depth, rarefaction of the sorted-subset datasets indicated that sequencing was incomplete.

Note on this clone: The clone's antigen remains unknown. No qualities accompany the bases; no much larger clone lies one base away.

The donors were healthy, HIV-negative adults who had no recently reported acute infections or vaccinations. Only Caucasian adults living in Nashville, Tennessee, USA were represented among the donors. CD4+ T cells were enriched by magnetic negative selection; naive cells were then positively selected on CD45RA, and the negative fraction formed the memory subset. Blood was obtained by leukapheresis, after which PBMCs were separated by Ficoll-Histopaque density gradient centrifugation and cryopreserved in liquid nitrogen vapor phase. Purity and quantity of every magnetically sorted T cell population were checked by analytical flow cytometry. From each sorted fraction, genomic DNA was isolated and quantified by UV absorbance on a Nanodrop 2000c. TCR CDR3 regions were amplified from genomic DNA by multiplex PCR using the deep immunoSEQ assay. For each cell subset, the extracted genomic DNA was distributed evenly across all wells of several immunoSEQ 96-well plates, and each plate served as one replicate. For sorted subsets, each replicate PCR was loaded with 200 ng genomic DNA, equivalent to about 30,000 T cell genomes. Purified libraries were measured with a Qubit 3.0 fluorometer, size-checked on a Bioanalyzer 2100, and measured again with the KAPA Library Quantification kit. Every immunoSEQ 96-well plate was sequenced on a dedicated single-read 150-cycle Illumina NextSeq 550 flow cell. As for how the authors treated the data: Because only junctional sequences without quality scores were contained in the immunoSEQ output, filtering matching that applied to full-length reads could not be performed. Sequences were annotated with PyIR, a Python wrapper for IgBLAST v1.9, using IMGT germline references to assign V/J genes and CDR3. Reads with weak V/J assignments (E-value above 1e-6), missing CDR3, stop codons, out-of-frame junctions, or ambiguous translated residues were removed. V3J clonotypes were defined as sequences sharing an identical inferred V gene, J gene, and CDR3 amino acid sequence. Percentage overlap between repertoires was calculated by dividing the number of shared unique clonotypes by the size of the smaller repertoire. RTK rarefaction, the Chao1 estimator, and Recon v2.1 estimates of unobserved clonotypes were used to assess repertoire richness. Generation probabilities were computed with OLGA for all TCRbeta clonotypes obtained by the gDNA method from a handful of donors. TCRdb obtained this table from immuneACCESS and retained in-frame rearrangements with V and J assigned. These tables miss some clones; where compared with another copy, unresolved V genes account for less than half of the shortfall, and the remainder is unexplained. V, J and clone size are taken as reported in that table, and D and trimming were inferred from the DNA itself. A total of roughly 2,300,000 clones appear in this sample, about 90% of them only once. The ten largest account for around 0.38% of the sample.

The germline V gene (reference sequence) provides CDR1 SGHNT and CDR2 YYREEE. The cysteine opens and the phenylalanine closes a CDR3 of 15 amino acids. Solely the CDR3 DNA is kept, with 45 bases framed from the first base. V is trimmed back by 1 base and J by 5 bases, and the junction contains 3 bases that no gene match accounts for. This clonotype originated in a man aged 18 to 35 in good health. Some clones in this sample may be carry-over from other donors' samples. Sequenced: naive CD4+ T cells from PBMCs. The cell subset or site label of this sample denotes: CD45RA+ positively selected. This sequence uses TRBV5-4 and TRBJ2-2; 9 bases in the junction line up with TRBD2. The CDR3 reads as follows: CASSLRREGTGELFF. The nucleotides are TGTGCCAGCAGCTTGAGGCGGGAGGGAACCGGGGAGCTGTTTTTT.